The 32 T cell receptor beta chains given below trace back to one sample, sequenced in a study of CD8 T cells in ankylosing spondylitis (dated by TCRdb to 2017 to 2019). No antigen has been identified for these receptors. Libraries came from 5' RACE. TCRdb lists the instrument as Illumina HiSeq 2500. TCRdb reran the public reads through fastp at Q25 and MiXCR, keeping productive beta chains. Rows with a matching CDR3 protein are joined into one entry that keeps the most common DNA and genes. This sample gives 200,000 to 250,000 distinct CDR3 sequences in total; around 17% of them show up just once. Approximately 40% of the sample rests with the top ten. Broader findings and caveats from the paper: A TCR beta motif of fewer than 10 highly homologous amino acid variants appeared characteristic of blood from ankylosing spondylitis patients.

The sequenced sample was blood, either unsorted or a sorted T cell fraction (not recorded which). These receptors all come from a male donor with ankylosing spondylitis.

A few counts support this clonotype. The chain has TRBV11-2 and TRBJ2-1, with 9 bases identical to TRBD2. Germline loops: CDR1 SGHAT, CDR2 FQNNGV. V was clipped by 1 base and J by 7 bases; unmatched bases: 5. The length of the CDR3 is 15 residues. In DNA form, the CDR3 reads TGTGCCAGCAGCTTAGGCCTAGCGGGACCGAATGAGCAGTTCTTC. This gives the protein CASSLGLAGPNEQFF. Filled out from reference TRBV11-2 and TRBJ2-1, the complete variable domain reads EAGVAQSPRYKIIEKRQSVAFWCNPISGHATLYWYQQILGQGPKLLIQFQNNGVVDDSQLPKDRFSAERLKGVDSTLKIQPAKLEDSAVYLCASSLGLAGPNEQFFGPGTRLTVL.

There are a few counts of this clonotype. This chain joins TRBV12-3 or TRBV12-4 and TRBJ2-1; 9 nucleotides align to TRBD1. Trimming cost V 5 bases and J 8 bases; bases outside gene matches: 13. The CDR3 sequence is 16 residues long. CDR3: CASSGTGTGTVDEQFF. CDR3 DNA sequence: TGTGCCAGCAGTGGAACGGGGACAGGGACTGTGGATGAGCAGTTCTTC.

V usage is TRBV6-1 and J usage is TRBJ1-2; D is possibly TRBD1 (5 bases). The germline V and J ends were trimmed by 5 bases and 4 bases, with 26 bases remaining between them. In germline, CDR1 is MNHNS, CDR2 SASEGT. The CDR3 covers 18 residues. This chain's CDR3 is CASSLTNILGTPVYGYTF. CDR3 in DNA: TGTGCCAGCAGTCTCACAAACATTTTAGGGACTCCGGTCTATGGCTACACCTTC.

The chain recombines TRBV4-2 with TRBJ2-1; tentative D call: TRBD2 (6 bases). Trimming removed 4 bases from V and 0 bases from J, with 19 bases in between. This CDR3 is 18 amino acids long. From germline, CDR1 is LGHNA and CDR2 YNFKEQ. The CDR3 is CASSPSAAGSFSYNEQFF. In DNA, the CDR3 is TGTGCCAGCAGCCCGTCGGCGGCGGGATCGTTCTCCTACAATGAGCAGTTCTTC.

V is TRBV11-2 and J is TRBJ1-3, with D possibly matching TRBD1 (5 bases). Deletions cut 1 base from V and 9 bases from J, with 16 bases between. This CDR3 contains 15 residues. The V gene's germline CDR1 is SGHAT and CDR2 FQNNGV. The CDR3 DNA follows: TGTGCCAGCAGCTTAGGGGCGACCTTGGGGCTCACCATATATTTT. The encoded protein is CASSLGATLGLTIYF.

The chain has TRBV27 and TRBJ2-1; 9 nucleotides agree with TRBD1. V shed 4 bases and J 6 bases; nucleotides not matched to a gene: 4. The CDR3 contains 14 residues. Germline V gives CDR1 MNHEY, CDR2 SMNVEV (reference sequence). CDR3 nucleotide sequence: TGTGCCAGCAGTTCCCGGGACAGGGTCAATGAGCAGTTCTTC. Translation gives CASSSRDRVNEQFF.

This clonotype was seen more than once but under ten times. The genes are TRBV7-9 and TRBJ1-2, with 9 bases fitting TRBD1. V lost 5 bases, J lost 8 bases, and 3 bases stayed unmatched. This CDR3 comprises 12 residues. Per the germline V gene, CDR1 is SEHNR and CDR2 is FQNEAQ (reference sequence). The CDR3 region has the DNA TGTGCCAGCAGCCAGGACAGGGGCGGCTACACCTTC. Its translation is CASSQDRGGYTF. The variable domain in full, completed from reference TRBV7-9 and TRBJ1-2, reads DTGVSQNPRHKITKRGQNVTFRCDPISEHNRLYWYRQTLGQGPEFLTYFQNEAQLEKSRLLSDRFSAERPKGSFSTLEIQRTEQGDSAMYLCASSQDRGGYTFGSGTRLTVV.

The chain employs TRBV20-1 and TRBJ1-2, with D perhaps TRBD1 (5 bases). This CDR3 spans 14 amino acids. With 2 bases removed from V and 4 bases from J, the gap between germline ends came to 14 bases. Germline values: CDR1 DFQATT, CDR2 SNEGSKA (reference sequence). CDR3 bases: TGCAGTGCTAGATATAGAGGGACGAGCTATGGCTACACCTTC. Amino acid sequence: CSARYRGTSYGYTF.

This rearrangement joins TRBV27 to TRBJ2-7; D perhaps matches TRBD1 (6 bases). The germline V gene has CDR1 MNHEY and CDR2 SMNVEV (reference sequence). V was shortened by 5 bases and J by 2 bases, with 13 bases between the two germline ends. This CDR3 has 14 amino acids. CDR3 DNA sequence: TGTGCCAGCAGTCCGCGGAGACAGGCCTACGAGCAGTACTTC. Translation: CASSPRRQAYEQYF.

J is TRBJ1-1 and V is TRBV30; D not resolved. Germline lookup yields CDR1 GTSNPN and CDR2 SVGIG (reference sequence). The CDR3 sequence is 12 residues long. The germline V and J ends were trimmed by 0 bases and 0 bases, with 2 bases remaining between them. This CDR3 reads CAWSVLNTEAFF. CDR3 nucleotide sequence: TGTGCCTGGAGTGTGTTGAACACTGAAGCTTTCTTT. Based on the CDR3 plus reference TRBV30 and TRBJ1-1, the full variable domain is SQTIHQWPATLVQPVGSPLSLECTVEGTSNPNLYWYRQAAGRGLQLLFYSVGIGQISSEVPQNLSASRPQDRQFILSSKKLLLSDSGFYLCAWSVLNTEAFFGQGTRLTVV.

This clonotype has just a few counts. J is TRBJ1-1 and V is TRBV20-1, with D possibly TRBD1 on 5 matching bases. V lost 5 bases and J lost 3, with 10 bases in between. CDR3 size: 12 residues. Germline V CDR1 and CDR2: DFQATT, SNEGSKA (reference sequence). CDR3 residues: CSAPRGDTEAFF. The CDR3 nucleotides read TGCAGTGCTCCACGGGGGGACACTGAAGCTTTCTTT.

This clonotype was counted a few times. The chain is built from TRBV30 and TRBJ1-1; maybe TRBD1 (6 bases). Germline V gene sequence: CDR1 GTSNPN, CDR2 SVGIG (reference sequence). Trimming stripped 1 base from V and 1 base from J, with 13 bases between. The CDR3 consists of 15 residues. The CDR3 region is CAWSDDTGPNTEAFF. The CDR3 DNA sequence: TGTGCCTGGAGTGACGACACAGGGCCGAACACTGAAGCTTTCTTT.

The chain links TRBV19 to TRBJ2-2; the D gene could be TRBD1 or TRBD2 (5 bases each). Germline CDR1 and CDR2: LNHDA and SQIVND (reference sequence). V lost 8 bases to trimming and J lost 3 bases, with 7 bases between them. The CDR3 totals 12 residues. The CDR3 bases are TGTGCCAGTCGGGGCTACACCGGGGAGCTGTTTTTT. Protein product: CASRGYTGELFF.

The genes are TRBV21-1 and TRBJ2-7; TRBD2, as called in the table, went unchecked against the DNA. TRBV21-1 has pseudogene status. CDR3 size: 13 residues. The CDR3 DNA sequence: TGTGCCAGCAGCCAGAGGGCAGGCGGCGAGCAGTACTTC. Protein: CASSQRAGGEQYF.

This clonotype was observed many times. The chain couples TRBV14 to TRBJ1-2, with D perhaps matching TRBD1 (6 bases). CDR3 length: 15 residues. V lost 0 bases and J lost 3, with 11 bases in between. Per germline, CDR1 SGHDN and CDR2 FVKESK. The CDR3 is CASSQDVGAYYGYTF. DNA of the CDR3: TGTGCCAGCAGCCAAGATGTGGGGGCATACTATGGCTACACCTTC. Looking up the rest from reference TRBV14 and TRBJ1-2 gives the full variable domain: EAGVTQFPSHSVIEKGQTVTLRCDPISGHDNLYWYRRVMGKEIKFLLHFVKESKQDESGMPNNRFLAERTGGTYSTLKVQPAELEDSGVYFCASSQDVGAYYGYTFGSGTRLTVV.

This clonotype was observed a few times. The rearrangement links TRBV29-1 to TRBJ2-7; D may be TRBD2 (5 bases). The CDR3 spans 12 residues. Germline CDR1 SQVTM, CDR2 ANQGSEA. V lost 4 bases and J 0 bases, leaving 7 bases between the germline ends. The DNA for the CDR3 is TGCAGCGTTGTAGCGATCTCCTACGAGCAGTACTTC. Protein: CSVVAISYEQYF.

This clonotype has more than one count but fewer than ten. This chain joins TRBV20-1 and TRBJ2-7; the D is unclear. The germline V gene has CDR1 DFQATT and CDR2 SNEGSKA (reference sequence). The CDR3 loop spans 12 amino acids. V was pared by 4 bases and J by 4 bases, with 11 bases between. The CDR3 is CSATDGSYEQYF. CDR3 nucleotides: TGCAGTGCTACAGATGGATCGTACGAGCAGTACTTC.

This clonotype was seen a handful of times. This rearrangement joins TRBV11-2 to TRBJ2-7; D might be TRBD1 (7 bases). The V and J ends lost 3 bases and 3 bases respectively, with 15 bases between them. The CDR3 totals 15 residues. Germline V CDR1 and CDR2: SGHAT, FQNNGV. CDR3 nucleotides: TGTGCCAGCAGCTTTGGATCAGGGGGGTTCTACGAGCAGTACTTC. This gives the protein CASSFGSGGFYEQYF.

This clonotype was seen a handful of times. The V and J genes are TRBV7-2 and TRBJ1-1; no definite D call. Trimming cost V 5 bases and J 7 bases, with 17 bases left between them. Per germline, CDR1 SGHTA and CDR2 FQGNSA. This CDR3 spans 14 amino acids. CDR3 DNA sequence: TGTGCCAGCAGCCCCGAGTGGTTTGGGATTGAAGCTTTCTTT. Its translation: CASSPEWFGIEAFF.

This chain uses TRBV24-1 with TRBJ2-7; D is undetermined. Germline CDR1 KGHDR, CDR2 SFDVKD. V shed 1 base and J shed 3 bases, with 3 bases lying between them. The CDR3 sequence is 12 residues long. The CDR3 loop reads CATSDFGYEQYF. As DNA, the CDR3 is TGTGCCACCAGTGATTTCGGCTACGAGCAGTACTTC.

V is TRBV5-6 and J is TRBJ2-1; the match to TRBD2 covers 7 bases. After removal of 4 bases from V and 0 bases from J, the junction contained 7 bases not matched to a gene. This CDR3 is 16 amino acids long. Per germline, CDR1 SGHDT and CDR2 YYEEEE. CDR3 DNA: TGTGCCAGCAGCAGGGACTACCCGTTCTCCTACAATGAGCAGTTCTTC. Its protein is CASSRDYPFSYNEQFF.

The rearrangement joins TRBV29-1 to TRBJ1-5, with 9 positions matching TRBD1. The J segment lost 6 bases and the V segment lost 3 bases, leaving 6 bases of the junction unmatched. Germline lookup yields CDR1 SQVTM and CDR2 ANQGSEA. There are 14 residues in the CDR3. CDR3 in DNA: TGCAGCGTTGACGGGACAGGGCGAACTCAGCCCCAGCATTTT. Translation: CSVDGTGRTQPQHF.

This clonotype has a handful of counts. V is TRBV2 and J is TRBJ2-7, with D maybe TRBD1 (6 bases). This CDR3 contains 15 residues. V lost 6 bases and J lost 3, with 18 bases in between. Germline values: CDR1 SNHLY, CDR2 FYNNEI. The CDR3 nucleotides are TGTGCCAGCAGGAACCGGGACACCCCAGACTACGAGCAGTACTTC. Translation: CASRNRDTPDYEQYF.

This chain uses TRBV20-1 with TRBJ2-3; either TRBD1 or TRBD2 may supply D (6 bases each). This CDR3 contains 15 residues. CDR1 and CDR2 (germline): DFQATT, SNEGSKA (reference sequence). V was cut by 5 bases and J by 0 bases, with 15 bases left in between. The CDR3 loop reads CSALGGGVSTDTQYF. CDR3 DNA: TGCAGTGCTCTCGGGGGCGGGGTTAGCACAGATACGCAGTATTTT.

This clonotype was seen repeatedly, ten times or more. J is TRBJ2-1 and V is TRBV7-8, with D tentatively TRBD1 (5 bases). This CDR3 comprises 15 residues. The V end lost 4 bases, the J end lost 3 bases, and 13 bases lay between the germline ends. Germline V lookup: CDR1 SGHVS, CDR2 FQNEAQ. The CDR3 DNA is TGTGCCAGCAGCTCAGGGCCAGGGATCTACAATGAGCAGTTCTTC. Amino acid sequence: CASSSGPGIYNEQFF.

This clonotype was counted a few times. This chain uses TRBV10-3 with TRBJ2-1, with 10 bases fitting TRBD1. From germline, CDR1 is ENHRY and CDR2 SYGVKD. Trimming at V came to 3 bases and at J to 4 bases, leaving 6 bases not matched to a gene. This CDR3 has 16 amino acids. As DNA, the CDR3 is TGTGCCATCAGTGATGAGCTGGACAGGGGGTACAATGAGCAGTTCTTC. It specifies CAISDELDRGYNEQFF.

The V call is TRBV6-1, the J call TRBJ1-2; TRBD1 might be the D (5 bases). From germline, CDR1 is MNHNS and CDR2 SASEGT. This CDR3 is built from 15 residues. V lost 1 base and J lost 1, with 10 bases in between. CDR3: CASSEEGRLNYGYTF. The CDR3 DNA is TGTGCCAGCAGTGAAGAGGGGCGCCTTAACTATGGCTACACCTTC.

This clonotype came up many times. The J gene is TRBJ2-3, the V gene TRBV29-1; D tentatively fits TRBD1 or TRBD2 (5 bases each). Germline CDR1 is SQVTM and CDR2 is ANQGSEA. The length of the CDR3 is 14 residues. Trimming removed 2 bases at V and 2 bases at J, with 11 bases between. The CDR3 bases are TGCAGCGTTGAACGGGACCTAGACACAGATACGCAGTATTTT. Translating gives CSVERDLDTDTQYF.

This sequence joins TRBV5-8 and TRBJ2-5, with D hard to call. CDR3 length: 14 residues. From germline, CDR1 is SGHTS and CDR2 YDEGEE. Between the trimmed V and J ends, which lost 3 bases and 0 bases, there was a span of 9 bases. As DNA, the CDR3 is TGTGCCAGCAGCTCGGTCCTCAACCAAGAGACCCAGTACTTC. Its translation is CASSSVLNQETQYF.

There are a few counts of this clonotype. V is TRBV3-1 and J is TRBJ2-5, with 9 nucleotides matching TRBD2. Germline CDR1 reads LGHDT; CDR2 reads YNNKEL (reference sequence). The V gene end was trimmed by 0 bases and the J gene end by 1 base; junction bases not matched to a gene: 6. The CDR3 is made up of 17 amino acids. CDR3 in amino acids: CASSQDGAGGIQETQYF. The CDR3 DNA is TGTGCCAGCAGCCAAGATGGAGCGGGAGGAATCCAAGAGACCCAGTACTTC.

This chain links TRBV18 with TRBJ2-3, with TRBD2 identical over 9 bases. The CDR3 has 19 residues. Trimming took 0 bases from V and 1 from J; bases not matched to a gene: 11. The germline V gene encodes CDR1 KGHSH and CDR2 LQKENI. The DNA of the CDR3 is TGTGCCAGCTCACCACCGGGAATAGCGGGAGTAATGGGCACAGATACGCAGTATTTT. It is translated as CASSPPGIAGVMGTDTQYF.

The rearrangement joins TRBV19 to TRBJ2-1, with a weak D call TRBD2 (6 bases). The germline V gene has CDR1 LNHDA and CDR2 SQIVND (reference sequence). V lost 1 base and J 4 bases, leaving 8 bases between the germline ends. The CDR3 covers 14 residues. The CDR3 sequence: CASSIGDSYNEQFF. CDR3 sequence (DNA): TGTGCCAGTAGTATAGGGGACTCTTACAATGAGCAGTTCTTC.